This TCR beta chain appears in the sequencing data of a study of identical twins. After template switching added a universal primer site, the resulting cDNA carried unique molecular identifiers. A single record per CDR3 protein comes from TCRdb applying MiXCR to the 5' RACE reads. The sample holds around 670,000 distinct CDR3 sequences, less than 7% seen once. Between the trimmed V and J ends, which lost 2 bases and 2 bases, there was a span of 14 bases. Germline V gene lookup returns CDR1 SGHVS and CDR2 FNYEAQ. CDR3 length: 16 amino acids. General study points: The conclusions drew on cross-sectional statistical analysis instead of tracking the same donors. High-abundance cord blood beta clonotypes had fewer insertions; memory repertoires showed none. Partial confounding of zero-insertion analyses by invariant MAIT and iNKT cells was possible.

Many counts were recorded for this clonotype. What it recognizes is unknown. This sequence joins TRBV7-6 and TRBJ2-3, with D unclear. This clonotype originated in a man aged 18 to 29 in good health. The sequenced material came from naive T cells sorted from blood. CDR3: CASSLTSGRFTDTQYF. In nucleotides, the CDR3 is TGTGCCAGCAGCTTAACGTCCGGCCGATTCACAGATACGCAGTATTTT.